The subject of this entry is one T cell receptor (beta chain). TCR beta libraries carry UMIs added by 5'RACE template switching. TCRdb reanalyzed the 5' RACE reads, giving one entry per CDR3 protein sequence and no DNA. Its table records 350,000 to 450,000 distinct CDR3 sequences. These data come from a study of T cells expressing NK-cell markers. The germline V gene encodes CDR1 SGHDT and CDR2 YYEEEE. The CDR3 consists of 15 residues. This TCR came from a man aged 18-69 years in good health. Specimen: blood T cells: a sorted CD56 or NKG2C T cell subset, CD4+ or CD8+ T cells, or bulk PBMC T cells (not recorded which). This rearrangement joins TRBV5-6 to TRBJ2-5; TCRdb proposes TRBD1, but this gene call is untestable without DNA. The CDR3: CASSRRGDTQETQYF.